The text below deals with one TCR beta chain. Antigen unknown. At one of its ends the junction is not consistent with the germline gene, which may arise from a read error. As for time point: patch test 3, about 24 weeks after DPC sensitization. Treatment in this sample: therapeutic diphenylcyclopropenone sensitization with weekly scalp DPC. Venepuncture was done earlier than the placement of each patch test. The data originate from a study of human T cells and chemical hapten exposure. Per the germline V gene, CDR1 is MDHEN and CDR2 is SYDVKM. The CDR3 length is 12 residues. Individual cDNA molecules received unique molecular identifiers in the library. TCRdb processed the RACE reads anew with MiXCR; each CDR3 protein has one entry. The table lists more than 85,000 distinct CDR3 sequences, 30% to 35% of them singletons. Notes on the study in general: Significantly greater numbers of large CDR3 similarity clusters came from expanded TCRs than from controls.

The V call is TRBV28, the J call TRBJ1-1; D not certain. This sample comprised whole blood, obtained in connection with sensitization to the hapten diphenylcyclopropenone (DPC). This receptor was identified in a man aged 40-50 years with alopecia areata. Some clones in this sample may be carry-over from other donors' samples. In DNA, the CDR3 is TGTGTCAGCAGCCCGGGTTTGGCTGAAGCTTTCTTT. It is translated as CVSSPGLAEAFF. Filled out from reference TRBV28 and TRBJ1-1, the complete variable domain reads DVKVTQSSRYLVKRTGEKVFLECVQDMDHENMFWYRQDPGLGLRLIYFSYDVKMKEKGDIPEGYSVSREKKERFSLILESASTNQTSMYLCVSSPGLAEAFFGQGTRLTVV.